This TCR beta chain comes out of a study of T cells in Graves' hyperthyroidism and ophthalmopathy. On the study more broadly: Peripheral blood was taken when the disease was first diagnosed, before any treatment began.

Template material for amplifying TCR beta CDR3 regions consisted of RNA transcripts. In the first-round RT-PCR of the TCR CDR3, the HTBI primer set was used. One entry per CDR3 protein, called by TCRdb with MiXCR from the multiplex PCR reads. The sample holds some 620,000 distinct CDR3 sequences, 16% seen once. The CDR3 has 12 residues. V was cut by 10 bases and J by 3 bases, with 13 bases left in between. Looked up from germline, CDR1 is MDHEN and CDR2 is SYDVKM. General observations from the study: Also found in blood were most expanded thyroid clonotypes above 0.001. A model built on 13 V-J features separated ophthalmopathy from stable hyperthyroidism.

Uncontrolled infection, other autoimmune disease, pregnancy or lactation excluded patients. Notes on this clonotype: Its target is not known.

This TCR derives from a young woman with Graves' hyperthyroidism. V is TRBV28 and J is TRBJ2-7, with D possibly TRBD2 on 5 matching bases. Material for sequencing was blood. The CDR3 is CATSVRVYEQYF. The CDR3 nucleotides are TGTGCCACCTCGGTGAGGGTCTACGAGCAGTACTTC.